These 11 T cell receptor beta chains came from one sample sequenced in a study of blood T cell repertoires in COVID-19. TCRdb's copy holds only in-frame clones and misses some; the assay was immunoSEQ multiplex PCR. This sample has around 220,000 clones, with about nine tenths found just once. The material sequenced was PBMCs or T cells enriched from blood (not recorded which). Source of these receptors: a woman between 18 and 30 years old who had recovered from COVID-19.

The chain carries TRBV5-6 and TRBJ1-1, with D uncertain. V gave up 2 bases and J gave up 2 bases, with 13 bases separating them. The CDR3 extends over 15 amino acids. Germline loops: CDR1 SGHDT, CDR2 YYEEEE. The CDR3 sequence is CASSFLAQGNTEAFF. The DNA for the CDR3 is TGTGCCAGCAGCTTTCTAGCTCAAGGAAACACTGAAGCTTTCTTT.

This chain connects TRBV28 to TRBJ1-2; no firm D call. CDR3 length: 12 amino acids. V was shortened by 1 base and J by 6 bases, with 6 bases between the two germline ends. CDR1 is MDHEN, CDR2 SYDVKM, per germline. The CDR3 region has the DNA TGTGCCAGCAGTTTATACGGGGATGGCTACACCTTC. Its protein is CASSLYGDGYTF.

The CDR3 here is CASSPNSQVGYTF. CDR3 nucleotide sequence: TGTGCCAGCAGCCCTAATTCTCAGGTTGGCTACACCTTC. The rearrangement links TRBV7-9 to TRBJ1-2; D remains ambiguous. This CDR3 region has 13 residues. The germline gives CDR1 SEHNR, CDR2 FQNEAQ (reference sequence). Between the trimmed V and J ends, which lost 5 bases and 7 bases, there was a span of 14 bases.

The V call is TRBV7-9, the J call TRBJ1-1, with no clear D. The CDR3 is 15 amino acids. CDR1 and CDR2 from the germline V gene are SEHNR and FQNEAQ (reference sequence). V gave up 4 bases and J gave up 1 base, with 13 bases separating them. The CDR3 here is CASSSRGAANTEAFF. The CDR3, as DNA: TGTGCCAGCAGCTCCCGCGGAGCGGCGAACACTGAAGCTTTCTTT.

This clone was picked up a small number of times. V usage is TRBV11-2 and J usage is TRBJ2-7; perhaps TRBD2 as D (5 bases). CDR3 length equals 14 residues. Germline V gene lookup returns CDR1 SGHAT and CDR2 FQNNGV. Trimming removed 1 base at V and 0 bases at J, with 7 bases between. The CDR3 DNA follows: TGTGCCAGCAGCTTAGCCGGGGACTCCTACGAGCAGTACTTC. Translating it yields CASSLAGDSYEQYF. The whole variable domain, filled in from reference TRBV11-2 and TRBJ2-7, reads EAGVAQSPRYKIIEKRQSVAFWCNPISGHATLYWYQQILGQGPKLLIQFQNNGVVDDSQLPKDRFSAERLKGVDSTLKIQPAKLEDSAVYLCASSLAGDSYEQYFGPGTRLTVT.

The chain uses TRBV3-1 (or the pseudogene TRBV3-2) and TRBJ2-3; tentative D call: TRBD1 (6 bases). Trimming removed 0 bases at V and 8 bases at J, with 12 bases between. Germline assignment: CDR1 LGHDT and CDR2 YNNKEL (reference sequence). The CDR3 extends over 14 amino acids. The CDR3 loop reads CASSQDSSGATQYF. CDR3 coding DNA: TGTGCCAGCAGCCAAGATTCGTCAGGGGCTACGCAGTATTTT.

This chain joins TRBV5-1 and TRBJ1-4, with 7 bases fitting TRBD1. The CDR3 runs 14 residues. Germline V lookup: CDR1 SGHRS, CDR2 YFSETQ. V trimming: 4 bases; J trimming: 5 bases; junction bases outside the gene matches: 5. The CDR3 sequence is CASSPTGYNEKLFF. CDR3 bases: TGCGCCAGCAGCCCGACAGGGTACAATGAAAAACTGTTTTTT.

The chain is built from TRBV28 and TRBJ1-1; D might be TRBD1 (5 bases). Trimming took off 1 base at V and 2 bases at J, with 11 bases between the two ends. The CDR3 contains 15 residues. Germline values: CDR1 MDHEN, CDR2 SYDVKM. Written as DNA, the CDR3 is TGTGCCAGCAGTTTATACGACAGAGTAAACACTGAAGCTTTCTTT. Translated: CASSLYDRVNTEAFF.

This clone was counted once. CDR3 loop: CASSSPQVTEAFF. CDR3 bases: TGTGCCAGCAGTTCCCCGCAGGTCACTGAAGCTTTCTTT. The chain is built from TRBV6-2 or TRBV6-3 and TRBJ1-1; D remains unclear. V lost 4 bases and J 4 bases, leaving 10 bases between the germline ends. Per germline, CDR1 MNHEY and CDR2 SVGEGT. The CDR3 totals 13 residues.

The rearrangement links TRBV7-2 to TRBJ2-3; D perhaps matches TRBD2 (7 bases). Looked up from germline, CDR1 is SGHTA and CDR2 is FQGNSA. CDR3 size: 15 residues. Trimming cost V 3 bases and J 2 bases, with 12 bases left between them. The CDR3 here is CASSLRRGPTDTQYF. CDR3 DNA sequence: TGTGCCAGCAGCTTGAGGCGGGGGCCCACAGATACGCAGTATTTT.

This clone has a single count. The CDR3 coding sequence is TGTGCCAGCTCGCAGGGCCCCGACTCTGGGGCCAACGTCCTGACTTTC. Its translation is CASSQGPDSGANVLTF. The chain uses TRBV18 and TRBJ2-6; possible D gene TRBD1, 5 bases. The V gene's germline CDR1 is KGHSH and CDR2 LQKENI. Trimming took off 6 bases at V and 0 bases at J, with 12 bases between the two ends. The CDR3 extends over 16 amino acids.